The next 24 T cell receptor beta chains were all read from a single sample in a study of CD8 T cells in ankylosing spondylitis. Each CDR3 protein is one row after TCRdb ran MiXCR on the 5' RACE reads. The sample holds nearly 350,000 distinct CDR3 sequences, 14% to 15% seen once. Material for sequencing was blood, either unsorted or a sorted T cell fraction (not recorded which). The source is a male donor with ankylosing spondylitis or in good health (not recorded which).

This clonotype was picked up a small number of times. This chain uses TRBV6-5 with TRBJ2-1, with 14 bases matching TRBD2. CDR1 and CDR2 from the germline V gene are MNHEY and SVGAGI. J was trimmed by 7 bases and V by 0 bases; bases with no gene match: 8. This CDR3 spans 18 amino acids. CDR3 residues: CASSYSTSGRGRGNEQFF. The CDR3 nucleotides read TGTGCCAGCAGTTACTCGACTAGCGGGAGGGGTAGGGGTAATGAGCAGTTCTTC.

On this clonotype itself: This sequence may be a read error, since a much larger clone differs from it by one base. The V call is TRBV5-6, the J call TRBJ2-5; the match to TRBD1 covers 7 bases. CDR1 is SGHDT and CDR2 is YYEEEE in the germline V gene. The CDR3 contains 13 residues. The CDR3 coding sequence is TGTGCCAGCAGCTTACAGGGGCAAGAGACCGAGTACTTC. This translates into CASSLQGQETEYF.

The chain carries TRBV11-2 and TRBJ2-1; 8 positions match TRBD2. This CDR3 has 18 amino acids. V shed 1 base and J 0 bases; nucleotides not matched to a gene: 8. Germline CDR1 reads SGHAT; CDR2 reads FQNNGV. The CDR3 here is CASSLVTSGGFSYNEQFF. For the CDR3, the DNA is TGTGCCAGCAGCTTAGTAACTAGCGGCGGCTTCTCCTACAATGAGCAGTTCTTC.

V is TRBV5-1 and J is TRBJ2-1, with TRBD2 identical over 11 bases. The germline V gene has CDR1 SGHRS and CDR2 YFSETQ. This CDR3 is built from 15 residues. V was pared by 4 bases and J by 3 bases, with 3 bases of the junction left unmatched. The chain's CDR3 is CASSKTSGSYNEQFF. DNA of the CDR3: TGCGCCAGCAGCAAAACTAGCGGGAGCTACAATGAGCAGTTCTTC.

This chain's CDR3 is CASSLDRLGYTF. CDR3 DNA: TGTGCCAGCAGCTTGGATCGGTTGGGCTACACCTTC. J is TRBJ1-2 and V is TRBV5-6, with no clear D. Per the germline V gene, CDR1 is SGHDT and CDR2 is YYEEEE. V lost 0 bases and J 8 bases, leaving 8 bases between the germline ends. This CDR3 contains 12 residues.

This clonotype was detected only a few times. V is TRBV20-1 and J is TRBJ2-3; D assignment may be TRBD1 or TRBD2 (5 bases each). CDR3 length: 15 residues. Germline V gives CDR1 DFQATT, CDR2 SNEGSKA (reference sequence). V lost 4 bases, J lost 7 bases, and 21 bases lay in between. The CDR3 region has the DNA TGCAGTGCTACGGACGAAGGGACCCCACAAAATACGCAGTATTTT. Translation: CSATDEGTPQNTQYF.

This clonotype appeared a few times. J is TRBJ2-7 and V is TRBV28; D is ambiguous. This CDR3 contains 13 residues. Germline V gives CDR1 MDHEN, CDR2 SYDVKM. Trimming removed 10 bases at V and 0 bases at J, with 13 bases between. The CDR3 reads CATLSANSYEQYF. The CDR3 bases are TGTGCCACCTTGAGCGCGAACTCCTACGAGCAGTACTTC.

This clonotype was seen a handful of times. The J gene is TRBJ2-2, the V gene TRBV10-3, with a tentative D call TRBD1 (6 bases). Germline lookup yields CDR1 ENHRY and CDR2 SYGVKD. V was cut by 3 bases and J by 4 bases, with 18 bases left in between. This CDR3 is 17 amino acids long. Here the CDR3 reads CAISETDPGRGTGELFF. In DNA, the CDR3 is TGTGCCATCAGTGAAACGGATCCGGGCAGGGGCACCGGGGAGCTGTTTTTT.

This clonotype was picked up a small number of times. The chain combines TRBV14 with TRBJ2-5; a weak D match, TRBD1 (6 bases). The CDR3 spans 14 residues. With 2 bases removed from V and 3 bases from J, the gap between germline ends came to 10 bases. Germline lookup yields CDR1 SGHDN and CDR2 FVKESK. DNA for the CDR3: TGTGCCAGCAGCCAAACAGGGATCGAAGAGACCCAGTACTTC. Its translation is CASSQTGIEETQYF.

The gene calls are TRBV29-1 and TRBJ1-3, with 11 bases lining up with TRBD1. V lost 4 bases, J lost 8 bases, and 1 base stayed unmatched. CDR1 and CDR2 (germline): SQVTM, ANQGSEA. This CDR3 is built from 12 residues. The CDR3 DNA sequence: TGCAGCGTTGCGGGACAGGGGGACACCATATATTTT. As protein: CSVAGQGDTIYF.

At least ten counts were recorded for this clonotype. The V and J genes are TRBV6-1 and TRBJ2-3, with no clear D. Germline CDR1 MNHNS, CDR2 SASEGT. Trimming removed 10 bases at V and 0 bases at J, with 5 bases between. The CDR3 loop spans 11 amino acids. CDR3 nucleotide sequence: TGTGCCACTTCCAGCACAGATACGCAGTATTTT. Translating it yields CATSSTDTQYF.

The J gene is TRBJ2-5, the V gene TRBV24-1; 7 bases line up with TRBD2. Germline V gene data show CDR1 as KGHDR and CDR2 as SFDVKD. J was trimmed by 7 bases and V by 1 base; bases with no gene match: 11. This CDR3 contains 16 residues. The CDR3 nucleotides read TGTGCCACCAGTGATTTCTGGCGGGAGCCCCGAGGGACCCAGTACTTC. Translated: CATSDFWREPRGTQYF.

This clonotype has only a few counts. V is TRBV12-3 or TRBV12-4 and J is TRBJ2-1, with TRBD2 matching 10 bases. Trimming at V came to 6 bases and at J to 3 bases, leaving 8 bases not matched to a gene. The CDR3 totals 16 residues. The CDR3 DNA follows: TGTGCCAGCAGGCTAGCGGGGGCCAATTTCTACAATGAGCAGTTCTTC. It translates to CASRLAGANFYNEQFF.

This clonotype was observed a handful of times. The V and J genes are TRBV7-2 and TRBJ2-7, with D possibly matching TRBD2 (8 bases). Germline V lookup: CDR1 SGHTA, CDR2 FQGNSA. CDR3 length: 15 residues. Between the trimmed V and J ends, which lost 5 bases and 3 bases, there was a span of 17 bases. The DNA of the CDR3 is TGTGCCAGCAGCCGGGAGGGGGCGAAGGGCTACGAGCAGTACTTC. It codes for CASSREGAKGYEQYF.

V usage is TRBV12-3 or TRBV12-4 and J usage is TRBJ2-1, with 7 bases matching TRBD2. This CDR3 comprises 16 residues. The V segment lost 3 bases and the J segment 4 bases; nucleotides outside the gene matches: 9. The CDR3: CASSFGGRLVYNEQFF. The DNA of the CDR3 is TGTGCCAGCAGTTTTGGCGGGAGATTGGTTTACAATGAGCAGTTCTTC.

This clonotype appeared a few times. The chain recombines TRBV6-1 with TRBJ2-7, with D possibly called TRBD1 or TRBD2 (5 bases each). Trimming stripped 3 bases from V and 7 bases from J, with 22 bases between. The CDR3 is 16 amino acids. Germline assignment: CDR1 MNHNS and CDR2 SASEGT. The CDR3 nucleotides read TGTGCCAGCAGTGATTTAACTGGGACGGTGAATGGGGAGCAGTACTTC. It encodes CASSDLTGTVNGEQYF.

This chain joins TRBV29-1 and TRBJ2-3; the D gene is possibly TRBD2 (6 bases). Per germline, CDR1 SQVTM and CDR2 ANQGSEA. V was cut by 4 bases and J by 2 bases, with 10 bases left in between. The CDR3 consists of 13 residues. DNA of the CDR3: TGCAGCGTTGCCCAGCGGGTCACAGATACGCAGTATTTT. Encoded protein: CSVAQRVTDTQYF.

This sequence joins TRBV25-1 and TRBJ2-5; the D call may be TRBD1 or TRBD2 (6 bases each). The CDR3 is made up of 14 amino acids. The V gene lost 4 bases and the J gene lost 4 bases, with 13 bases spanning the gap. The germline V gene encodes CDR1 MGHDK and CDR2 SYGVNS. CDR3 sequence: CASSARGLRETQYF. The CDR3 nucleotides read TGTGCCAGCAGTGCTCGGGGGCTGAGAGAGACCCAGTACTTC. Full variable domain (remainder filled in from reference TRBV25-1 and TRBJ2-5): EADIYQTPRYLVIGTGKKITLECSQTMGHDKMYWYQQDPGMELHLIHYSYGVNSTEKGDLSSESTVSRIRTEHFPLTLESARPSHTSQYLCASSARGLRETQYFGPGTRLLVL.

In this sample, this clonotype turned up a few times. The chain combines TRBV5-1 with TRBJ1-1; D not resolved. This CDR3 has 14 residues. Germline loops: CDR1 SGHRS, CDR2 YFSETQ. Trimming pared 0 bases from V and 4 bases from J, leaving 10 bases between. For the CDR3, the DNA is TGCGCCAGCAGCTTGGTAGACGGCAGCACTGAAGCTTTCTTT. Its protein is CASSLVDGSTEAFF.

This clonotype was counted a few times. The J gene is TRBJ1-6, the V gene TRBV12-3 or TRBV12-4; the D is unclear. The CDR3 has 14 residues. The V and J ends lost 6 bases and 8 bases respectively, with 14 bases between them. CDR3 residues: CASSPRRVDSPLHF. CDR3 bases: TGTGCCAGCAGCCCCCGACGGGTGGATTCACCCCTCCACTTT.

The genes are TRBV12-3 or TRBV12-4 and TRBJ2-5, with 14 positions matching TRBD2. The length of the CDR3 is 16 residues. The V segment lost 6 bases and the J segment 4 bases; nucleotides outside the gene matches: 7. CDR3 nucleotides: TGTGCCAGCAGCCCGACTAGCGGGAGGGCACGAGAGACCCAGTACTTC. Translation: CASSPTSGRARETQYF.

This clonotype was observed a single time. The rearrangement links TRBV2 to TRBJ2-7, with no clear D. V lost 3 bases and J lost 5, with 8 bases in between. The CDR3 runs 12 residues. Germline V CDR1 and CDR2: SNHLY, FYNNEI. This chain's CDR3 is CASSDYSHEQYF. Here the CDR3 DNA reads TGTGCCAGCAGTGACTATAGTCACGAGCAGTACTTC.

This chain connects TRBV10-3 to TRBJ2-5, with 7 nucleotides matching TRBD1. Germline-derived CDR1 and CDR2 are ENHRY and SYGVKD. The V and J ends lost 6 bases and 1 base, in that order; junction bases with no gene match: 11. The CDR3 is 16 residues long. CDR3 DNA sequence: TGTGCCATCAGCAACAAAGGGGGCGGCACCCAAGAGACCCAGTACTTC. Its protein product is CAISNKGGGTQETQYF.

This clonotype was detected only a few times. The V gene is TRBV7-9, the J gene TRBJ1-1; D ambiguous. CDR1 is SEHNR, CDR2 FQNEAQ, per germline (reference sequence). The CDR3 covers 12 residues. Trimming cost V 1 base and J 6 bases, with 6 bases left between them. The CDR3 bases are TGTGCCAGCAGCTTAGGGCAGCCTGAAGCTTTCTTT. The encoded protein is CASSLGQPEAFF.